These T cell receptor beta chains were read from a single sample in a study of shared clonotypes between healthy human individuals. Profiling relied on immunoSEQ multiplex PCR, and the TCRdb table lists in-frame clones only, not all of them. The sample lists about 1,500,000 clones; around 97% were seen once. Sequencing used naive CD4+ T cells sorted from blood. The receptors derive from a man between 25 and 39 years old in good health. CDR3s include the opening cysteine and the closing phenylalanine or tryptophan. The D gene is left open where the match is weak. Only part of the rows carry a size: once, few, many, or a class if the clone is expanded.

D gene	V gene	CDR3 length	J gene	clone size	CDR3 DNA	CDR3 protein
-	TRBV7-9	14	TRBJ2-3	-	TGTGCCACAACCCTCCGGGAGAGCACAGATACGCAGTATTTT	CATTLRESTDTQYF
-	TRBV27	15	TRBJ1-5	-	TGTGCCAGCAGTTGGCAGGGGCATCCCAATCAGCCCCAGCATTTT	CASSWQGHPNQPQHF
TRBD1	TRBV29-1	12	TRBJ2-3	-	TGCAGCGGACAGGGGGGCACAGATACGCAGTATTTT	CSGQGGTDTQYF
TRBD2	TRBV4-1	15	TRBJ2-1	-	TGCGCCAGCAGCCAAGAAGCGGGAGGGGTGAACGAGCAGTTCTTC	CASSQEAGGVNEQFF
TRBD2	TRBV7-9	14	TRBJ2-5	-	TGTGCCAGCAGCTTGCGGGAGGGCCCTGAGACCCAGTACTTC	CASSLREGPETQYF
-	TRBV5-1	15	TRBJ1-2	-	TGCGCCAGCAGCTTGGGGGCAGGGATTTACCCTGGCTACACCTTC	CASSLGAGIYPGYTF
-	TRBV27	15	TRBJ2-7	-	TGTGCCAGCAGGCCATGGGGTGGGGGTATGGACGAGCAGTACTTC	CASRPWGGGMDEQYF
-	TRBV4-1	13	TRBJ2-2	-	TGCGCCAGCACCCAGGAGGGCCCCGGGGAGCTGTTTTTT	CASTQEGPGELFF
-	TRBV9	17	TRBJ2-2	-	TGTGCCAGCAGCGTAGACGGGAGTAGCGAGAACACCGGGGAGCTGTTTTTT	CASSVDGSSENTGELFF
-	TRBV20-1	11	TRBJ2-1	once	TGCAGTGCTAGTATACTAGCATCTAAGTTCTTC	CSASILASKFF
-	TRBV9	15	TRBJ2-1	-	TGTGCCAGCAGCGGTGACCTCAAGGCCTACAATGAGCAGTTCTTC	CASSGDLKAYNEQFF
TRBD1	TRBV11-2	13	TRBJ2-1	-	TGTGCCAGCAGTTCCTACAGGGGGCGCGGGCAGTTCTTC	CASSSYRGRGQFF
TRBD2	TRBV5-6	18	TRBJ2-1	-	TGTGCCAGCAGCCCTCGGACTAGCGGGAGGAGCTCCTACAATGAGCAGTTCTTC	CASSPRTSGRSSYNEQFF
-	TRBV10-1	12	TRBJ1-5	few	TGCGCCAGCAGTGACAGCAATCAGCCCCAGCATTTT	CASSDSNQPQHF
-	TRBV6-1	13	TRBJ1-1	-	TGTGCCAGCAGTTTACAACAGGCTACTGAAGCTTTCTTT	CASSLQQATEAFF
TRBD2	TRBV19	15	TRBJ2-5	-	TGTGCCAGTGCAAATCTAGCGGGAGGGCCGGAGACCCAGTACTTC	CASANLAGGPETQYF
TRBD1	TRBV6-6	15	TRBJ2-7	-	TGTGCCAGCAGTTATCCGGGACAGGGGTCCTACGAGCAGTACTTC	CASSYPGQGSYEQYF
TRBD1	TRBV2	14	TRBJ2-2	-	TGTGCCAGCACCGGGACAGGGGGCTTCGGGGAGCTGTTTTTT	CASTGTGGFGELFF
TRBD1	TRBV19	15	TRBJ2-6	-	TGTGCCAGTAGTAGGCAGGGGGCTGGGGCCAACGTCCTGACTTTC	CASSRQGAGANVLTF
TRBD1	TRBV25-1	14	TRBJ2-1	-	TGTGCCAGCAGCCCAGGGGGCTATTATGGTGAGCAGTTCTTC	CASSPGGYYGEQFF
TRBD1	TRBV5-1	14	TRBJ2-2	-	TGCGCCAGCAGCTGGGACAGGGGCACCGGGGAGCTGTTTTTT	CASSWDRGTGELFF
TRBD2	TRBV29-1	14	TRBJ2-3	-	TGCAGCGTTGAAATGCGGGAGGTGGCAGATACGCAGTATTTT	CSVEMREVADTQYF
TRBD2	TRBV14	16	TRBJ2-1	-	TGTGCCAGCAGCCAAGATCTAGCGGGAACGGGGAATGAGCAGTTCTTC	CASSQDLAGTGNEQFF
TRBD1	TRBV30	15	TRBJ1-3	-	TGTGCCTGGAGTGTACGAACAGGGGCTGGAAACACCATATATTTT	CAWSVRTGAGNTIYF
-	TRBV4-1	15	TRBJ2-7	-	TGCGCCAGCAGCCAAGATCCCGCAGGAACCTACGAGCAGTACTTC	CASSQDPAGTYEQYF
TRBD2	TRBV5-4	16	TRBJ2-7	-	TGTGCCAGCAGCTTGGCGGGGGGGAGCCGCTCCTACGAGCAGTACTTC	CASSLAGGSRSYEQYF
TRBD2	TRBV7-9	14	TRBJ2-7	-	TGTGCCAGCAGCCCTAGCGGGGGAGCCTACGAGCAGTACTTC	CASSPSGGAYEQYF